The 17 T cell receptor beta chains below come from one sample, sequenced in a study of vaccination and CD4 T cells after COVID-19. CD4+ T cells that had been cultured provided DNA sequenced with the Oncomine TCR Beta short-read assay. From the PCR reads, TCRdb called clonotypes with MiXCR, one entry per CDR3 protein. Among roughly 4,500 distinct CDR3 sequences listed, 29% were seen once. No cognate antigen is known for these TCRs. Treatment indicated: roughly 11-day PBMC culture with coronavirus spike peptide pools or control peptides (ViraFEST assay). The unexposed donor provided CD4+ T cells, which were taken before the COVID-19 pandemic (2011-2018). What was sequenced was CD4+ T cells from blood, cultured in vitro. The receptors derive from a human donor in good health.

The sample holds a few counts of this clonotype. This chain joins TRBV7-9 and TRBJ2-6, with 9 bases identical to TRBD1. CDR1 is SEHNR, CDR2 FQNEAQ, per germline (reference sequence). The CDR3 has 18 amino acids. The trim removed 3 bases at V and 2 bases at J, leaving 8 bases unmatched. The CDR3 bases are TGTGCCAGCAGCTTTAGTTGGACAGGGGACACTGGGGCCAACGTCCTGACTTTC. It encodes CASSFSWTGDTGANVLTF.

The gene calls are TRBV4-1 and TRBJ1-6; D is perhaps TRBD1 (6 bases). CDR1 is MGHRA, CDR2 YSYEKL, per germline. The ends were cut back, 4 bases at V and 5 bases at J, with 12 bases in the middle. The CDR3 totals 15 residues. The CDR3 loop reads CASSLRDTNNSPLHF. CDR3 sequence (DNA): TGCGCCAGCAGCCTCCGGGACACCAATAATTCACCCCTCCACTTT.

The genes are TRBV11-3 and TRBJ2-7; D possibly matches TRBD1 or TRBD2 (6 bases each). CDR1 and CDR2 from the germline V gene are SGHNT and YENEEA. The CDR3 runs 15 residues. V was shortened by 5 bases and J by 7 bases, with 21 bases between the two germline ends. In DNA, the CDR3 is TGTGCCAGCAGCCGGCAGGGGACTGACGGGGGAGAGCAGTACTTC. It specifies CASSRQGTDGGEQYF.

This clonotype was detected once. The gene calls are TRBV20-1 and TRBJ2-7, with TRBD1 matching over 9 bases. CDR1 and CDR2 from the germline V gene are DFQATT and SNEGSKA (reference sequence). With 8 bases clipped from V and 5 bases from J, the junction kept 10 bases outside the gene matches. The CDR3 loop spans 13 amino acids. CDR3 in amino acids: CSTTRTGVNEQYF. The CDR3 bases are TGCAGTACAACCCGGACAGGGGTCAACGAGCAGTACTTC.

This clonotype is medium-sized. The gene calls are TRBV27 and TRBJ1-5, with 7 bases fitting TRBD1. V shed 8 bases, J shed 6 bases, and the junction held 4 bases outside the gene matches. The CDR3 runs to 12 residues. In germline, CDR1 is MNHEY, CDR2 SMNVEV (reference sequence). CDR3: CASRTGAQPQHF. CDR3 sequence (DNA): TGTGCCAGCCGAACAGGGGCTCAGCCCCAGCATTTT.

The gene calls are TRBV19 and TRBJ1-5; 7 nucleotides line up with TRBD1. The CDR3 loop spans 13 amino acids. Germline V lookup: CDR1 LNHDA, CDR2 SQIVND (reference sequence). J was trimmed by 6 bases and V by 7 bases; bases with no gene match: 6. The CDR3 DNA sequence: TGTGCCAGTACCGACAGGGAAACTCAGCCCCAGCATTTT. It yields the protein CASTDRETQPQHF.

The CDR3 DNA reads TGTGCCAGCAGCTTATCACGGGGTTCGTACAATGAGCAGTTCTTC. Encoded protein: CASSLSRGSYNEQFF. This sequence joins TRBV7-3 and TRBJ2-1, with D possibly matching TRBD2 (5 bases). Trimming cost V 2 bases and J 4 bases, with 12 bases left between them. The germline V gene encodes CDR1 SGHTA and CDR2 FQGTGA. CDR3 length: 15 residues.

The chain employs TRBV12-3 or TRBV12-4 and TRBJ1-1; tentatively, D is TRBD1 (5 bases). CDR3 length: 14 residues. Deletions cut 5 bases from V and 4 bases from J, with 14 bases between. The CDR3 is CASSLGRWGTEAFF. The CDR3 coding sequence is TGTGCCAGCAGTCTGGGACGCTGGGGCACTGAAGCTTTCTTT.

The chain employs TRBV7-9 and TRBJ1-2; the D gene is possibly TRBD1 (5 bases). V gave up 2 bases and J gave up 2 bases, with 12 bases separating them. This CDR3 comprises 15 residues. Germline V CDR1 and CDR2: SEHNR, FQNEAQ (reference sequence). CDR3 in DNA: TGTGCCAGCAGCTTATATGGTGGGGGGAACTATGGCTACACCTTC. It yields the protein CASSLYGGGNYGYTF.

The genes are TRBV19 and TRBJ2-7; D is unresolved. The CDR3 totals 15 residues. CDR1 and CDR2 from the germline V gene are LNHDA and SQIVND (reference sequence). With 5 bases removed from V and 1 base from J, the gap between germline ends came to 15 bases. CDR3 in DNA: TGTGCCAGTAGTTACCGGACCTCCCATTCCTACGAGCAGTACTTC. It translates to CASSYRTSHSYEQYF.

This clonotype was observed a few times. The gene calls are TRBV5-4 and TRBJ2-3, with 8 bases aligning to TRBD2. V lost 1 base and J lost 4; bases outside the gene matches: 8. This CDR3 contains 16 residues. CDR1 SGHNT and CDR2 YYREEE come from the germline V gene (reference sequence). The DNA of the CDR3 is TGTGCCAGCAGCTTGTTGGGCGGGGGGATCTCAGATACGCAGTATTTT. It encodes CASSLLGGGISDTQYF.

Within the sample, this clonotype is medium-sized (0.01 to 0.1%). V usage is TRBV20-1 and J usage is TRBJ1-5; the D is unclear. Germline V lookup: CDR1 DFQATT, CDR2 SNEGSKA (reference sequence). This CDR3 is 12 amino acids long. V was shortened by 5 bases and J by 5 bases, with 10 bases between the two germline ends. The CDR3 DNA reads as TGCAGTGCTGGAGGTCCTGATCAGCCCCAGCATTTT. It is translated as CSAGGPDQPQHF.

This clonotype was recorded a few times. The rearrangement uses TRBV28 and TRBJ1-2; D may be TRBD1 (5 bases). Trimming took off 2 bases at V and 8 bases at J, with 9 bases between the two ends. The germline V gene has CDR1 MDHEN and CDR2 SYDVKM. The CDR3 contains 12 residues. The CDR3 bases are TGTGCCAGCAGTTTAACAGGCGGGGGCTACACCTTC. Protein sequence: CASSLTGGGYTF.

This clonotype was seen a few times. This sequence joins TRBV30 and TRBJ2-7; a possible D gene is TRBD1 (5 bases). The CDR3 covers 13 residues. The germline CDR1 and CDR2 sequences are GTSNPN and SVGIG (reference sequence). V gave up 8 bases and J gave up 2 bases, with 16 bases separating them. This CDR3 is CAQSATGPYEQYF. The DNA of the CDR3 is TGTGCCCAATCGGCTACAGGCCCCTACGAGCAGTACTTC.

The rearrangement joins TRBV19 to TRBJ1-5; D unclear. Per germline, CDR1 LNHDA and CDR2 SQIVND (reference sequence). The CDR3 consists of 13 residues. Between the trimmed V and J ends, which lost 4 bases and 8 bases, there was a span of 12 bases. CDR3 sequence: CASSKTIREPQHF. Here the CDR3 DNA reads TGTGCCAGTAGTAAAACCATTAGGGAGCCCCAGCATTTT.

The chain is built from TRBV18 and TRBJ1-2; TRBD1 might be the D (5 bases). Trimming took 3 bases from V and 2 from J, leaving 16 bases between them. This CDR3 has 16 residues. Looked up from germline, CDR1 is KGHSH and CDR2 is LQKENI. The CDR3 DNA is TGTGCCAGCTCACCGTCCCGGGGGGACCTCAACTATGGCTACACCTTC. Its translation is CASSPSRGDLNYGYTF. Filled out from reference TRBV18 and TRBJ1-2, the complete variable domain reads NAGVMQNPRHLVRRRGQEARLRCSPMKGHSHVYWYRQLPEEGLKFMVYLQKENIIDESGMPKERFSAEFPKEGPSILRIQQVVRGDSAAYFCASSPSRGDLNYGYTFGSGTRLTVV.

There are a few counts of this clonotype. The V and J genes are TRBV20-1 and TRBJ1-5, with TRBD1 matching over 9 bases. Losses at the gene ends were 5 bases for V and 6 bases for J; bases not matched to a gene: 11. From germline, CDR1 is DFQATT and CDR2 SNEGSKA (reference sequence). The CDR3 is 15 residues long. CDR3 coding DNA: TGCAGTGCTGGGGGACAGGGACCACCAAGTCAGCCCCAGCATTTT. Translation gives CSAGGQGPPSQPQHF.